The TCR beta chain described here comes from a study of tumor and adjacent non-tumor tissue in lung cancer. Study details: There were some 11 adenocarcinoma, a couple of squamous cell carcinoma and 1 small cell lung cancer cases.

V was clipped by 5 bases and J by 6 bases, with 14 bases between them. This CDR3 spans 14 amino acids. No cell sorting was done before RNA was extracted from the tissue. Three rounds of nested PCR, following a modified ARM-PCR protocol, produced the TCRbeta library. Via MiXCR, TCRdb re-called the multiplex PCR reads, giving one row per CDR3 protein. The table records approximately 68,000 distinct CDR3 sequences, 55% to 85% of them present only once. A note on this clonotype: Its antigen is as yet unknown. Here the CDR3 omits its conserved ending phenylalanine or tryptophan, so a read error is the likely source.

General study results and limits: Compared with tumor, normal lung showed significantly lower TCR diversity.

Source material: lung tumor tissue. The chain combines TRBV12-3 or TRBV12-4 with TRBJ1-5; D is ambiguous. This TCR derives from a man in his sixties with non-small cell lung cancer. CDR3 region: CASSKASFGQPQHL. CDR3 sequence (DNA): TGTGCCAGCAGTAAGGCTAGTTTTGGTCAGCCCCAGCATCTT.